Only a few counts were recorded for the clone carrying this T cell receptor (beta chain). The antigen remains undetermined. Treatment described: roughly ten-day PBMC culture with coronavirus spike peptide pools or control peptides (ViraFEST assay). With peptide pools, ViraFEST first expanded antigen-specific T cells and afterwards sequenced their TCRs. PBMCs were cultured at fewer than 2.5 million per well with roughly 10 IU/ml IL-2 and 10 ug/ml peptide pools. Negative selection purified CD4+ T cells after less than 11 days of culture. The germline CDR1 and CDR2 sequences are SGHTA and FQGNSA. V lost 1 base, J lost 2 bases, and 8 bases lay in between. This CDR3 has 15 amino acids. With the Oncomine TCR Beta short-read assay, DNA from cultured CD4+ T cells was sequenced. TCRdb ran MiXCR on the PCR reads and lists one entry per CDR3 protein. The sample contains approximately 12,000 distinct CDR3 sequences, about 50% of which appear only once.

The data were taken from a study of vaccination and CD4 T cells after COVID-19. About the research overall: Samples after vaccination came a median approximately 2.5 months past dose two, ranging 14 to 241.

This clonotype was sampled from a human donor who had recovered from COVID-19. The rearrangement joins TRBV7-2 to TRBJ1-4; D not certain. The sequenced sample was CD4+ T cells from blood, cultured in vitro. This CDR3 is CASSLDHKTNEKLFF. DNA for the CDR3: TGTGCCAGCAGCTTAGACCACAAGACTAATGAAAAACTGTTTTTT.